A single sample is the source of the 5 T cell receptor beta chains below, sequenced in a study of HIV-infected patients and healthy controls. 400 to 550 ng RNA was reverse transcribed with alpha and beta constant-region primers. Separate chain-specific third strand synthesis with multiplexing indices produced the alpha and beta libraries. From the 5' RACE reads, TCRdb called clonotypes with MiXCR, one entry per CDR3 protein. The sample gives more than 15,000 distinct CDR3 sequences, around 8.2% of which show up once; 6.5% is in the top ten. All unsorted peripheral T cells were captured because whole blood was used without fractionation. Sequencing was performed on blood. The origin of the receptors is an adult in good health.

The chain combines TRBV4-1 with TRBJ2-2, with TRBD2 matching over 8 bases. Germline V gene data show CDR1 as MGHRA and CDR2 as YSYEKL. The CDR3 covers 17 residues. V shed 10 bases, J shed 1 base, and the junction held 14 bases outside the gene matches. CDR3 DNA sequence: TGCGCCACGGGGGGGCGAATAGCGGGACTGAACACCGGGGAGCTGTTTTTT. It specifies CATGGRIAGLNTGELFF.

This clonotype has a count of ten or more. This chain joins TRBV20-1 and TRBJ1-3, with a possible D match to TRBD1 (5 bases). V was clipped by 0 bases and J by 0 bases, with 9 bases between them. CDR1 and CDR2 from the germline V gene are DFQATT and SNEGSKA (reference sequence). The CDR3 spans 15 residues. CDR3 region: CSARDPGPSGNTIYF. CDR3 in DNA: TGCAGTGCTAGAGATCCGGGACCCTCTGGAAACACCATATATTTT.

This clonotype was counted at least ten times. The chain carries TRBV20-1 and TRBJ1-1, with D possibly TRBD1 on 6 matching bases. Germline V gene lookup returns CDR1 DFQATT and CDR2 SNEGSKA (reference sequence). This CDR3 is built from 13 residues. The CDR3: CSPKGGLLTEAFF. CDR3 in DNA: TGCAGCCCAAAGGGGGGGCTTTTGACTGAAGCTTTCTTT.

The sample holds many counts of this clonotype. This CDR3 reads CASSYANLYNEQFF. In DNA, the CDR3 is TGTGCCAGCAGTTACGCAAACCTGTACAATGAGCAGTTCTTC. The chain links TRBV6-5 to TRBJ2-1; no reliable D call. Trimming took off 2 bases at V and 4 bases at J, with 9 bases between the two ends. The CDR3 is made up of 14 amino acids. In germline, CDR1 is MNHEY, CDR2 SVGAGI.

This clonotype was seen repeatedly, ten times or more. This CDR3 reads CASSFPGQGTDTQYF. DNA of the CDR3: TGTGCCAGCAGCTTCCCGGGACAGGGGACAGATACGCAGTATTTT. This sequence joins TRBV5-4 and TRBJ2-3, with 10 bases fitting TRBD1. The V gene's germline CDR1 is SGHNT and CDR2 YYREEE (reference sequence). Trimming took 2 bases from V and 3 from J; bases not matched to a gene: 3. The CDR3 covers 15 residues.